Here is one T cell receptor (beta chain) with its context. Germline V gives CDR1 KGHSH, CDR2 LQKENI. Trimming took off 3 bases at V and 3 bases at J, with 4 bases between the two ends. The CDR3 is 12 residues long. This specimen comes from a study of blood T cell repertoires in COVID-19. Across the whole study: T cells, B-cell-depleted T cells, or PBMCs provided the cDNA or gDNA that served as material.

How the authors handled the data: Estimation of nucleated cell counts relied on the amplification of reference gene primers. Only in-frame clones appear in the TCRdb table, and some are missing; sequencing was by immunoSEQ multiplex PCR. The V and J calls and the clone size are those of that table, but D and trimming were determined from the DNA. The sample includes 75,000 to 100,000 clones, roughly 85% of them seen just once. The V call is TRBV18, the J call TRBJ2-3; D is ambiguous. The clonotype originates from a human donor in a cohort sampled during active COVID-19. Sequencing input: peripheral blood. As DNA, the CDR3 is TGTGCCAGCTCACCGAGGACAGATACGCAGTATTTT. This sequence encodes CASSPRTDTQYF.